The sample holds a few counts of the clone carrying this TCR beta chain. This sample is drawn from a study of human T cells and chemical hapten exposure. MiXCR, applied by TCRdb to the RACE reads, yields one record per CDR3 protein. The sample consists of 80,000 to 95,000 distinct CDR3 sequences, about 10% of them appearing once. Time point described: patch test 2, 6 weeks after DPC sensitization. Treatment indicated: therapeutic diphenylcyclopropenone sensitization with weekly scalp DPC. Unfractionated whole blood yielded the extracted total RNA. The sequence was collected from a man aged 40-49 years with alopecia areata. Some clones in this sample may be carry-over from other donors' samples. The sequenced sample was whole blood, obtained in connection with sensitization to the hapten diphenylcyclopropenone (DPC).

This chain's CDR3 is CASSQDVGGYEQYF. Here the CDR3 DNA reads TGCGCCAGCAGCCAAGATGTAGGAGGGTACGAGCAGTACTTC. The chain has TRBV4-3 and TRBJ2-7; D is perhaps TRBD2 (6 bases). This CDR3 is 14 amino acids long. CDR1 LGHNA and CDR2 YSLEER come from the germline V gene. V lost 0 bases and J 4 bases, leaving 10 bases between the germline ends.